A single sample gave rise to the 11 T cell receptor beta chains below, sequenced in a study of blood T cell repertoires in COVID-19. Assay used: immunoSEQ multiplex PCR; TCRdb lists only in-frame clones, some missing. This sample has about 140,000 clones, with over 70% found just once. The sample consisted of peripheral blood. Every receptor here comes from a woman in her 50s with acute or convalescent COVID-19.

The chain links TRBV10-3 to TRBJ1-1; 7 bases are a match to TRBD1. The CDR3 is made up of 15 amino acids. Trimming at V came to 3 bases and at J to 1 base, leaving 5 bases not matched to a gene. Germline CDR1 ENHRY, CDR2 SYGVKD. This CDR3 reads CAISDPRGENTEAFF. CDR3 bases: TGTGCCATCAGTGACCCCAGGGGGGAGAACACTGAAGCTTTCTTT.

The CDR3 DNA follows: TGTGCCAGCAGCTGGGGGGGAGGGCCTTACGAGCAGTACTTC. It is translated as CASSWGGGPYEQYF. The chain has TRBV5-4 and TRBJ2-7; 7 bases align to TRBD2. The CDR3 contains 14 residues. J lost 4 bases, V lost 3 bases, and 7 bases had no gene match. In germline, CDR1 is SGHNT, CDR2 YYREEE (reference sequence).

The V and J genes are TRBV2 and TRBJ1-1, with TRBD1 matching over 8 bases. CDR3 length: 12 amino acids. CDR1 is SNHLY and CDR2 is FYNNEI in the germline V gene. The V and J ends lost 10 bases and 1 base, in that order; junction bases with no gene match: 2. The CDR3 spells CAKTGENTEAFF. The CDR3, as DNA: TGTGCCAAGACAGGGGAGAACACTGAAGCTTTCTTT.

The chain uses TRBV10-3 and TRBJ2-7; TRBD1 aligns across 7 bases. There are 12 residues in the CDR3. V was clipped by 8 bases and J by 3 bases; unmatched bases: 4. Looked up from germline, CDR1 is ENHRY and CDR2 is SYGVKD. In DNA, the CDR3 is TGTGCCATCGGGGACAGCATCTACGAGCAGTACTTC. As protein: CAIGDSIYEQYF.

Worth noting for this clone: The junction departs from germline at one end; a sequencing error may be responsible. The V call is TRBV7-6, the J call TRBJ2-1; TRBD1 aligns across 10 bases. The CDR3 covers 15 residues. Germline V CDR1 and CDR2: SGHVS, FNYEAQ. The CDR3 DNA follows: TGTGCCAGCAGCATAGCGGGGACAGGGGTCAATGAGCAGTTCTTC. It is translated as CASSIAGTGVNEQFF.

The chain recombines TRBV19 with TRBJ2-7; 11 nucleotides line up with TRBD1. Germline V lookup: CDR1 LNHDA, CDR2 SQIVND (reference sequence). CDR3 size: 14 residues. Losses at the gene ends were 5 bases for V and 2 bases for J; bases not matched to a gene: 2. The CDR3 DNA reads as TGTGCCAGTAGTCCGGGACAGGGGGCCTACGAGCAGTACTTC. Translating it yields CASSPGQGAYEQYF.

This clone was picked up one time. V is TRBV28 and J is TRBJ1-5; 7 bases agree with TRBD1. CDR1 MDHEN and CDR2 SYDVKM come from the germline V gene. CDR3 size: 18 residues. The junction had 15 bases not matched to a gene; V was cut back by 3 bases and J by 4 bases. This CDR3 reads CASSFIAWGQLINQPQHF. CDR3 in DNA: TGTGCCAGCAGTTTCATCGCTTGGGGACAGCTTATAAATCAGCCCCAGCATTTT.

The genes are TRBV7-9 and TRBJ1-2; D is unclear. From germline, CDR1 is SEHNR and CDR2 FQNEAQ (reference sequence). The V and J ends lost 1 base and 6 bases respectively, with 15 bases between them. The CDR3 runs 15 residues. The CDR3 nucleotides read TGTGCCAGCAGCTTAGGTACCGGAGGATGGAATGGCTACACCTTC. This encodes CASSLGTGGWNGYTF.

On this clone itself: This CDR3 is also generated by other DNA sequences in the sample. The CDR3 DNA reads as TGCAGCGTTCTAGGACAGGATAGCAATCAGCCCCAGCATTTT. This codes for CSVLGQDSNQPQHF. V is TRBV29-1 and J is TRBJ1-5; 7 bases are shared with TRBD1. The CDR3 totals 14 residues. Germline loops: CDR1 SQVTM, CDR2 ANQGSEA. Germline trimming cut 5 bases from V and 0 bases from J; bases unmatched to any gene: 4.

This chain links TRBV29-1 with TRBJ1-1; the D gene is possibly TRBD1 (5 bases). Germline CDR1 SQVTM, CDR2 ANQGSEA. Between the trimmed V and J ends, which lost 4 bases and 1 base, there was a span of 13 bases. The CDR3 covers 14 residues. The CDR3 nucleotides read TGCAGCGTTGTCCTGAGACAGCCGAACACTGAAGCTTTCTTT. This gives the protein CSVVLRQPNTEAFF.

The genes are TRBV5-1 and TRBJ2-7; TRBD1 matches at 10 bases. Germline V gene data show CDR1 as SGHRS and CDR2 as YFSETQ. The CDR3 is made up of 15 amino acids. After removal of 3 bases from V and 2 bases from J, the junction contained 5 bases not matched to a gene. The CDR3 spells CASSSGTGVPYEQYF. The CDR3 region has the DNA TGCGCCAGCAGCTCCGGGACAGGGGTCCCCTACGAGCAGTACTTC.